The rows below give T cell receptor beta chains drawn from one sample of a study of control samples from healthy donors and cancer patients. Only in-frame clones appear in the TCRdb table, and some are missing; sequencing was by immunoSEQ multiplex PCR. Counted here are roughly 190,000 clones, about nine tenths occurring once; the ten biggest clones make up approximately 1.5%. Sequenced material: blood. These receptors were obtained from a woman in her twenties or thirties in good health. Both conserved end residues are part of each CDR3. A D gene is named only where the DNA matches it firmly. Size tells how often a clone was seen (once, few, many) or the class of an expanded clone, and some rows leave it out.

j_call clone_size d_call v_call cdr3_aa cdr3_nt
TRBJ2-5 . TRBD1 TRBV9 CASSHSTRDRGRRIETQYF TGTGCCAGCAGCCACAGCACCCGGGACAGGGGGCGGCGGATAGAGACCCAGTACTTC
TRBJ1-3 . TRBD1 TRBV29-1 CSVADRGTGNTIYF TGCAGCGTAGCCGACAGGGGGACTGGAAACACCATATATTTT
TRBJ1-1 . TRBD1 TRBV19 CASSRQGDTEAFF TGTGCCAGTAGTAGACAGGGGGACACTGAAGCTTTCTTT
TRBJ2-5 . . TRBV3-1/TRBV3-2 CASSQRTRYQETQYF TGTGCCAGCAGCCAACGGACCAGGTACCAAGAGACCCAGTACTTC
TRBJ2-1 . TRBD2 TRBV7-2 CTSSPRTSGGLYNEQFF TGTACCAGCAGCCCCCGGACTAGCGGGGGCCTTTACAATGAGCAGTTCTTC
TRBJ2-3 . TRBD2 TRBV5-1 CASSLTSANTQYF TGCGCCAGCAGCTTGACTAGCGCGAATACGCAGTATTTT
TRBJ2-5 . TRBD2 TRBV2 CASRLAGGETQYF TGTGCCAGCCGTCTAGCGGGGGGAGAGACCCAGTACTTC
TRBJ2-7 . . TRBV7-2 CASSGVGHEQYF TGTGCCAGCAGCGGGGTAGGTCACGAGCAGTACTTC
TRBJ2-1 once TRBD1 TRBV3-1/TRBV3-2 CASSQDAGGAYNEQFF TGTGCCAGCAGCCAAGATGCAGGGGGCGCCTACAATGAGCAGTTCTTC
TRBJ1-1 . . TRBV5-1 CASSLVSGSTEAFF TGCGCCAGCAGCTTGGTTTCAGGGTCCACTGAAGCTTTCTTT
TRBJ2-2 . . TRBV12-3/TRBV12-4 CASSPSNTGELFF TGTGCCAGCAGCCCATCGAACACCGGGGAGCTGTTTTTT
TRBJ2-2 once . TRBV7-2 CASSSGPNTGELFF TGTGCCAGCAGCTCGGGTCCGAACACCGGGGAGCTGTTTTTT
TRBJ2-7 . . TRBV6-6 CASSPEGYEQYF TGTGCCAGCAGTCCCGAGGGATACGAGCAGTACTTC
TRBJ2-1 few TRBD2 TRBV5-1 CASSYTSGSYEQFF TGCGCCAGCAGCTATACTAGCGGGAGCTATGAGCAGTTCTTC
TRBJ2-1 . . TRBV7-9 CASSLAGGPYNEQFF TGTGCCAGCAGCTTAGCGGGGGGGCCGTACAATGAGCAGTTCTTC
TRBJ1-1 . . TRBV11-2 CASSLVGTTEAFF TGTGCCAGCAGCTTAGTAGGGACCACTGAAGCTTTCTTT
TRBJ1-1 . TRBD1 TRBV7-3 CASSSQGGTEAFF TGTGCCAGCAGCTCGCAGGGGGGAACTGAAGCTTTCTTT
TRBJ1-2 . . TRBV5-8 CASSSDFNYGYTF TGTGCCAGCAGCTCGGACTTCAACTATGGCTACACCTTC
TRBJ2-1 . TRBD2 TRBV5-1 CASSYIAGGLNEQFF TGCGCCAGCAGCTACATAGCGGGGGGGCTGAATGAGCAGTTCTTC
TRBJ2-7 . TRBD2 TRBV5-1 CASSLASGDYEQYF TGCGCCAGCAGCTTGGCCAGCGGGGACTACGAGCAGTACTTC
TRBJ2-7 . TRBD1 TRBV18 CASSPPGQGAYEQYF TGTGCCAGCTCACCACCGGGACAGGGGGCGTACGAGCAGTACTTC
TRBJ1-1 . . TRBV12-3/TRBV12-4 CASTLWGGTEAFF TGTGCCAGCACCCTATGGGGGGGCACTGAAGCTTTCTTT
TRBJ2-5 . TRBD2 TRBV6-6 CASSYSRGGYQETQYF TGTGCCAGCAGTTACTCGCGGGGGGGGTACCAAGAGACCCAGTACTTC
TRBJ1-5 once . TRBV6-6 CASSYSENQPQHF TGTGCCAGCAGTTACTCGGAGAATCAGCCCCAGCATTTT
TRBJ1-4 . . TRBV2 CASTPQSTNEKLFF TGTGCCAGCACGCCCCAGTCAACTAATGAAAAACTGTTTTTT
TRBJ1-3 . . TRBV20-1 CSAGPGNTIYF TGCAGTGCAGGGCCTGGAAACACCATATATTTT
TRBJ2-3 . TRBD2 TRBV25-1 CASSEWSGASTDTQYF TGTGCCAGCAGTGAATGGAGCGGGGCTAGCACAGATACGCAGTATTTT
TRBJ1-5 . TRBD1 TRBV18 CASSPGGQGSPQHF TGTGCCAGCTCACCAGGGGGACAGGGGTCGCCCCAGCATTTT
TRBJ2-5 once . TRBV11-3 CASSLGTATYQETQYF TGTGCCAGCAGCTTAGGGACAGCTACGTACCAAGAGACCCAGTACTTC
TRBJ1-2 once TRBD1 TRBV5-8 CASSRDRGLYGYTF TGTGCCAGCAGCCGGGACAGGGGGCTCTATGGCTACACCTTC
TRBJ2-3 . . TRBV10-3 CAARANTDTQYF TGTGCCGCCCGGGCCAACACAGATACGCAGTATTTT
TRBJ2-7 . TRBD2 TRBV28 CASSFSGTSGSYEQYF TGTGCCAGCAGTTTCAGCGGGACTAGCGGGTCCTACGAGCAGTACTTC
TRBJ1-5 . . TRBV28 CASSLGLGNQPQHF TGTGCCAGCAGTTTGGGGTTAGGCAATCAGCCCCAGCATTTT
TRBJ2-7 medium-sized TRBD2 TRBV7-9 CASSLAEAGVHEQYF TGTGCCAGCAGCTTAGCGGAAGCGGGGGTCCACGAGCAGTACTTC
TRBJ1-1 once . TRBV7-2 CASSLASNMNTEAFF TGTGCCAGCAGCTTAGCCTCTAATATGAACACTGAAGCTTTCTTT
TRBJ2-5 . TRBD1 TRBV7-6 CASSLGIQGAGETQYF TGTGCCAGCAGCTTAGGCATTCAGGGGGCGGGGGAGACCCAGTACTTC
TRBJ1-4 . . TRBV11-2 CASSLDPWIANEKLFF TGTGCCAGCAGCTTAGATCCTTGGATTGCTAATGAAAAACTGTTTTTT
TRBJ1-4 few . TRBV7-8 CASSPGSTNEKLFF TGTGCCAGCAGCCCGGGATCAACTAATGAAAAACTGTTTTTT
TRBJ2-2 few . TRBV21-1 CASSKGWTGELFF TGTGCCAGCAGCAAAGGGTGGACCGGGGAGCTGTTTTTT
TRBJ2-2 . TRBD2 TRBV7-6 CASSLAVLAGRNTGELFF TGTGCCAGCAGCTTAGCGGTACTAGCGGGAAGGAACACCGGGGAGCTGTTTTTT
TRBJ2-7 . TRBD2 TRBV15 CATSRVAGGAEQYF TGTGCCACCAGCAGGGTAGCGGGAGGTGCCGAGCAGTACTTC
TRBJ1-4 . . TRBV5-6 CASSSGAFNEKLFF TGTGCCAGCAGCTCAGGGGCGTTTAATGAAAAACTGTTTTTT
TRBJ2-3 . . TRBV21-1 CASSSQGAKDTQYF TGTGCCAGCAGCTCACAGGGGGCGAAAGATACGCAGTATTTT
TRBJ1-6 . . TRBV19 CASSIRPDAHNSPLHF TGTGCCAGTAGTATTCGACCGGACGCCCATAATTCACCCCTCCACTTT
TRBJ2-7 . TRBD2 TRBV4-1 CASSQDSTSGGEQYF TGCGCCAGCAGCCAAGATTCGACTAGCGGGGGCGAGCAGTACTTC